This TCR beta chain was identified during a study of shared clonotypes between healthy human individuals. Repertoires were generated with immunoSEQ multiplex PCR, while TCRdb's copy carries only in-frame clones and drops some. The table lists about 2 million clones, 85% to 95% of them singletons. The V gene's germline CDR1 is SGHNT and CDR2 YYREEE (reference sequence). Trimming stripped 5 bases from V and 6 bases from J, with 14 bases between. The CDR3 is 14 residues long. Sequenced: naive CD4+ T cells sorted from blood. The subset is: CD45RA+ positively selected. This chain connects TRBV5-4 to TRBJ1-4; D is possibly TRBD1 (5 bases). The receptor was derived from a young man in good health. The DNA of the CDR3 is TGTGCCAGCAGAAAACGGGGGGGAGATGAAAAACTGTTTTTT. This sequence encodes CASRKRGGDEKLFF.